This T cell receptor (beta chain) was captured in a study of blood T cell repertoires in COVID-19. For the study at large: The origin of the acute and convalescent COVID-19 samples was the United States, Italy and Spain. PBMCs, B-cell-depleted T cells, or T cells were the source of the cDNA or gDNA that made up the material.

Trimming took 0 bases from V and 0 from J, leaving 5 bases between them. Per germline, CDR1 LGHNA and CDR2 YSLEER. The CDR3 totals 14 residues. Only a few counts were recorded for this clone. This same CDR3 is encoded by further DNA sequences in the sample. In the original workflow: Amplifying reference gene primers gave estimates of nucleated cell counts. TCRdb keeps only in-frame clones here, not all; method: immunoSEQ multiplex PCR. The V and J calls and clone size come from that table; D and trimming were worked out from the DNA. Of roughly 77,000 clones in the sample, about 88% were seen once. The sequence came from a human donor in a cohort sampled during active COVID-19. The V gene is TRBV4-3, the J gene TRBJ1-1; no firm D call. The sample taken for sequencing was peripheral blood. CDR3 sequence (DNA): TGCGCCAGCAGCCAAGATCCGTTGAACACTGAAGCTTTCTTT. Its translation: CASSQDPLNTEAFF.